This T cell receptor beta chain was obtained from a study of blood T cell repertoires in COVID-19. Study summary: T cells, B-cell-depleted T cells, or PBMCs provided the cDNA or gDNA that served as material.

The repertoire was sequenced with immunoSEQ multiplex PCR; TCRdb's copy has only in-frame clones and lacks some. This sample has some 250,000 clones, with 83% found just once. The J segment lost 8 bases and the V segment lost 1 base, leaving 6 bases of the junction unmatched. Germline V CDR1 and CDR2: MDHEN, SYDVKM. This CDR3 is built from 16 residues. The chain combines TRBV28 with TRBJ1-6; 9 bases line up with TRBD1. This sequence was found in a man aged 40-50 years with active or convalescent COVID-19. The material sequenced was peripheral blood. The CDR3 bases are TGTGCCAGCAGTTTATTAATGGGACAGGGAGATTCACCCCTCCACTTT. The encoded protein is CASSLLMGQGDSPLHF. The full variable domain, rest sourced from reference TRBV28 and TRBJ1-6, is DVKVTQSSRYLVKRTGEKVFLECVQDMDHENMFWYRQDPGLGLRLIYFSYDVKMKEKGDIPEGYSVSREKKERFSLILESASTNQTSMYLCASSLLMGQGDSPLHFGNGTRLTVT.